The 8 T cell receptor beta chains reported below all come from one sample, sequenced in a study of beta chain features in type 1 diabetes. General study points: Researchers report that Type 1 diabetes patients had moderately but significantly shorter TCRB CDR3s across all four CD4+ subsets.

These receptors lack a known antigen. Every bit of the isolated RNA underwent reverse transcription, so sequencing read expressed TCRB transcripts. The method was immunoSEQ multiplex PCR; TCRdb's version includes in-frame clones alone and lacks a portion of them. The sample contains fewer than 450,000 clones, approximately 12% of which appear only once. Sequenced material: naive CD4+ T cells from blood. The receptors were sampled from a woman between 18 and 29 years old with type 1 diabetes.

The gene calls are TRBV5-4 and TRBJ2-1; 13 nucleotides align to TRBD2. The CDR3 is 16 amino acids. Germline values: CDR1 SGHNT, CDR2 YYREEE (reference sequence). V lost 2 bases, J lost 6 bases, and 5 bases stayed unmatched. DNA for the CDR3: TGTGCCAGCAGCTTTCCGGGACTAGCGGGATCCAATGAGCAGTTCTTC. Encoded protein: CASSFPGLAGSNEQFF. Full variable domain (rest looked up from reference TRBV5-4 and TRBJ2-1): ETGVTQSPTHLIKTRGQQVTLRCSSQSGHNTVSWYQQALGQGPQFIFQYYREEENGRGNFPPRFSGLQFPNYSSELNVNALELDDSALYLCASSFPGLAGSNEQFFGPGTRLTVL.

The chain is built from TRBV28 and TRBJ2-7, with D tentatively TRBD2 (5 bases). This CDR3 spans 15 amino acids. In germline, CDR1 is MDHEN, CDR2 SYDVKM. Trimming took 5 bases from V and 5 from J, leaving 19 bases between them. The CDR3 DNA reads TGTGCCAGCAGTACAGTGGGAGCGAATTTCGACGAGCAGTACTTC. Amino acid sequence: CASSTVGANFDEQYF.

The genes are TRBV18 and TRBJ2-7; 11 positions match TRBD2. The junction had 4 bases not matched to a gene; V was cut back by 3 bases and J by 0 bases. CDR1 is KGHSH and CDR2 is LQKENI in the germline V gene. The CDR3 spans 16 residues. CDR3 nucleotides: TGTGCCAGCTCACCTACCGGGACTAGCGGCTCCTACGAGCAGTACTTC. Its protein product is CASSPTGTSGSYEQYF.

The rearrangement links TRBV18 to TRBJ1-2; 8 bases align to TRBD1. The CDR3 consists of 14 residues. V gave up 2 bases and J gave up 8 bases; unmatched junction bases: 7. From germline, CDR1 is KGHSH and CDR2 LQKENI. In DNA, the CDR3 is TGTGCCAGCTCACCAAAATGGGGGACAGGAGGCTACACCTTC. This translates into CASSPKWGTGGYTF.

The rearrangement links TRBV4-3 to TRBJ1-2, with 8 bases lining up with TRBD1. The V gene's germline CDR1 is LGHNA and CDR2 YSLEER. V was pared by 3 bases and J by 4 bases, with 16 bases of the junction left unmatched. CDR3 length: 18 residues. CDR3 sequence (DNA): TGCGCCAGCAGCCATACTCCCGGGACAGGACCTGACGTCTATGGCTACACCTTC. Translation: CASSHTPGTGPDVYGYTF.

This clone came up a few times. The V call is TRBV2, the J call TRBJ2-3; D perhaps matches TRBD2 (6 bases). The CDR3 has 13 amino acids. The V gene lost 7 bases and the J gene lost 2 bases, with 10 bases spanning the gap. The germline gives CDR1 SNHLY, CDR2 FYNNEI. The CDR3 DNA reads TGTGCCAGCACCTGGGACTTCACAGATACGCAGTATTTT. Encoded protein: CASTWDFTDTQYF. Based on the CDR3 plus reference TRBV2 and TRBJ2-3, the full variable domain is EPEVTQTPSHQVTQMGQEVILRCVPISNHLYFYWYRQILGQKVEFLVSFYNNEISEKSEIFDDQFSVERPDGSNFTLKIRSTKLEDSAMYFCASTWDFTDTQYFGPGTRLTVL.

This clone was recorded a few times. Other DNA sequences in this specimen translate into the identical CDR3. V is TRBV28 and J is TRBJ2-5; no firm D call. The CDR3 runs 11 residues. Trimming pared 3 bases from V and 5 bases from J, leaving 4 bases between. Per the germline V gene, CDR1 is MDHEN and CDR2 is SYDVKM. CDR3 nucleotides: TGTGCCAGCAGTTTGCGCGAGACCCAGTACTTC. This translates into CASSLRETQYF.

There are many counts of this clone. Other DNA sequences in the same sample also yield this CDR3. The J gene is TRBJ1-1, the V gene TRBV29-1; D is possibly TRBD1 (5 bases). From germline, CDR1 is SQVTM and CDR2 ANQGSEA. This CDR3 region has 13 residues. With 5 bases removed from V and 0 bases from J, the gap between germline ends came to 10 bases. The CDR3 DNA reads as TGCAGCGTTCAGGGCAGAATGAACACTGAAGCTTTCTTT. Translated, it gives CSVQGRMNTEAFF. The whole variable domain, remainder taken from reference TRBV29-1 and TRBJ1-1, is SAVISQKPSRDICQRGTSLTIQCQVDSQVTMMFWYRQQPGQSLTLIATANQGSEATYESGFVIDKFPISRPNLTFSTLTVSNMSPEDSSIYLCSVQGRMNTEAFFGQGTRLTVV.